This T cell receptor beta chain came from a study of identical twins listed by TCRdb under 2016. Broadly, across the study: TCR alpha and beta repertoires from monozygotic twins, unrelated adults of various ages and cord blood were deep-sequenced to test whether fetal clonotypes persist. To rule out contamination, replicate twin experiments were performed at different times with different library preparation protocols. What the work shows at the level of the full study, not this receptor alone: Compared with coincidental sharing between unrelated individuals, out-of-frame TCR alpha sequences shared between twins showed an excess of sequences with low generation probability. Zero-insertion analyses could be partly confounded by invariant T cells such as MAIT and iNKT, although diverse VJ usage argued against such confounding for most clonotypes. Excess twin sharing in beta out-of-frame sequences was weaker because fewer shared sequences lowered the signal-to-noise ratio. Conclusions relied on cross-sectional statistical analysis, since the same donors could not be followed over many years. Out-of-frame TCR alpha sharing in monozygotic twins was systematically underestimated by recombination models, whereas sharing between unrelated individuals was in agreement with the recombination models. Abundant cord blood beta clonotypes carried fewer insertions; young adult naive repertoires showed a weaker similar trend, while memory repertoires showed none.

Looking up the germline V gene yields CDR1 SGHRS and CDR2 YFSETQ. Trimming takes 4 bases off V and 0 bases off J; junction bases not matched to a gene: 12. Counted from cysteine to phenylalanine, this CDR3 has 19 amino acids. CDR3 DNA only is kept here, 57 bases in frame from base 1. All donors were healthy Caucasians. Three pairs of female monozygotic twins, all aged about 18 to 29 years, made up the twin cohort. RNA for TCR libraries was isolated from peripheral blood mononuclear cells. This clonotype occurred a few times. The target of this receptor is not known. No base quality information exists; no much larger clone differs at one position. The library came from 5' RACE. The data were produced on an Illumina HiSeq 2000. A universal primer binding site was introduced by template switching, and a unique molecular identifier was present in the final cDNA, enabling accurate counting of TCR cDNA molecules. First-strand cDNA for TCR alpha and beta chains was synthesized from specific primers in the conserved constant-segment region. To control for contamination, every cDNA library was double barcoded, receiving both a SMART-Mk sample barcode and Illumina barcodes. TruSeq adapter sequences, together with Illumina sample barcodes, were added in two successive PCR steps. Sequencing of the TCR alpha and beta cDNA libraries was done on the Illumina HiSeq platform using custom primers. As for how the authors treated the data: MiGEC was used to process raw reads and extract unique molecular identifiers, and MiXCR was used to find CDR3 positions. For each individual, recombination models were inferred using an EM algorithm with the repgenHMM and IGoR tools. Shared clonotypes were analyzed with the tcR package in R, and sharing was normalized by the product of cloneset sizes. To study raw recombination without the effects of thymic and clonal selection, out-of-frame nonproductive sequences were analyzed. The public reads were reanalyzed by TCRdb: fastp trimming at Q25, MiXCR alignment, in-frame beta chains only. Identical CDR3 protein sequences are pooled into one entry, listed with their most common genes and DNA. TCRdb assigned the V and J calls; the authors' analysis was not used. Within this sample are about 700,000 distinct CDR3 sequences, with over 8.5% of them counted one time only. 0.75% to 1% of the sample lies in the top ten.

The same sample was also studied in work on yellow fever vaccine responses in identical twins. The second study also describes: According to the authors, the vaccine-induced T cell response in identical twins seemed to be partly convergent and partly specific to each individual. Focusing on identical twins, the study followed the T cell clones that responded to the vaccine, and did so with precision.

Specimen: PBMCs. The V gene is TRBV5-1 and the J gene is TRBJ2-1, and TRBD1 aligns with 11 junction nucleotides. The receptor's source is a young woman in good health. The DNA reads TGCGCCAGCAGCCCGGACAGGGGGCGCGGATCTAGCTCCTACAATGAGCAGTTCTTC. This gives the protein CASSPDRGRGSSSYNEQFF.